A single sample gave rise to the 17 T cell receptor beta chains below, sequenced in a study of human T cells and chemical hapten exposure. As to time point: healthy volunteer bleed at 2 weeks. Total RNA was isolated from whole blood that had not been fractionated. TCRdb reprocessed the RACE reads via MiXCR and lists one record per CDR3 protein. The sample lists around 130,000 distinct CDR3 sequences; about 9% were seen once. Material for sequencing was whole blood. Source of these receptors: a male donor in good health. Some clones in this sample may be carry-over from other donors' samples.

This clonotype came up many times. The chain uses TRBV12-3 or TRBV12-4 and TRBJ2-2; the match to TRBD2 covers 9 bases. The CDR3 has 17 residues. V lost 7 bases, J lost 2 bases, and 11 bases stayed unmatched. The CDR3 region has the DNA TGTGCCAGCACCAGAGGTCCGGGACTAGCTAACACCGGGGAGCTGTTTTTT. It codes for CASTRGPGLANTGELFF.

This clonotype was detected many times. V and J are TRBV5-5 and TRBJ1-2; 7 bases are shared with TRBD1. The V segment lost 0 bases and the J segment 5 bases; nucleotides outside the gene matches: 7. Germline V CDR1 and CDR2: SGHKS, YYEKEE (reference sequence). There are 15 residues in the CDR3. In DNA form, the CDR3 reads TGTGCCAGCAGCTTGGACGGGGCAGGGGGATATGGCTACACCTTC. Translation: CASSLDGAGGYGYTF.

The rearrangement uses TRBV12-5 and TRBJ2-2, with 10 bases lining up with TRBD2. V gave up 10 bases and J gave up 7 bases; unmatched junction bases: 6. Germline loops: CDR1 LGHNT, CDR2 FRNRAP. The CDR3 consists of 13 residues. This chain's CDR3 is CATRLAGGGELFF. In nucleotides, the CDR3 is TGTGCTACCCGACTAGCGGGCGGCGGGGAGCTGTTTTTT.

This rearrangement joins TRBV6-1 to TRBJ1-2, with 7 nucleotides matching TRBD1. V dropped 2 bases and J dropped 6; count of bases not matched to a gene: 9. The CDR3 runs to 15 residues. CDR1 is MNHNS and CDR2 is SASEGT in the germline V gene. In nucleotides, the CDR3 is TGTGCCAGCAGTGAATTCGACAGGGTGGAGGATGGCTACACCTTC. The encoded protein is CASSEFDRVEDGYTF.

This clonotype showed up many times. The chain has TRBV2 and TRBJ2-4; TRBD2 is a possible D gene (7 bases). The V gene's germline CDR1 is SNHLY and CDR2 FYNNEI. With 5 bases removed from V and 4 bases from J, the gap between germline ends came to 18 bases. This CDR3 region has 16 residues. Here the CDR3 reads CASSMSTGGQKNIQYF. The CDR3 DNA reads TGTGCCAGCAGTATGAGCACGGGGGGCCAAAAAAACATTCAGTACTTC.

This clonotype was counted once. Given a much more abundant clone one base away, this may be a read error. The CDR3 ends on some other residue instead of the conserved phenylalanine or tryptophan, so this is likely a read error. V gene TRBV20-1 combines with J gene TRBJ2-7, with D perhaps matching TRBD1 (6 bases). V lost 5 bases and J lost 1, with 15 bases in between. This CDR3 has 14 residues. Germline V gene lookup returns CDR1 DFQATT and CDR2 SNEGSKA (reference sequence). DNA for the CDR3: TGCAGTGCTTTACAGGGTGGGAGATCCTACGAGCAGTACTAC. As protein: CSALQGGRSYEQYY.

This clonotype was observed a handful of times. The chain recombines TRBV6-1 with TRBJ2-7; 8 bases align to TRBD2. Germline V gene sequence: CDR1 MNHNS, CDR2 SASEGT. The ends lost 2 bases at V and 0 bases at J; junction bases unmatched: 6. The CDR3 covers 16 residues. The CDR3 DNA is TGTGCCAGCAGTGAACCTCGGGAGGGTCCCTCCTACGAGCAGTACTTC. It codes for CASSEPREGPSYEQYF.

The chain carries TRBV7-2 and TRBJ1-2; D possibly corresponds to TRBD1 (5 bases). The CDR3 runs 15 residues. The germline V gene encodes CDR1 SGHTA and CDR2 FQGNSA. Deletions cut 4 bases from V and 4 bases from J, with 16 bases between. The CDR3, as DNA: TGTGCCAGCAGCTCCCGGGGCTCAGGGACCTATGGCTACACCTTC. Protein sequence: CASSSRGSGTYGYTF.

This clonotype was detected a few times. The J gene is TRBJ2-5, the V gene TRBV11-2; 12 bases are shared with TRBD2. Germline assignment: CDR1 SGHAT and CDR2 FQNNGV. V shed 7 bases, J shed 4 bases, and the junction held 10 bases outside the gene matches. The CDR3 totals 16 residues. The CDR3 reads CASTRTPLAGGETQYF. The CDR3 nucleotides read TGTGCCAGCACCCGAACCCCACTAGCGGGAGGAGAGACCCAGTACTTC.

This clonotype was observed at least ten times. The chain links TRBV28 to TRBJ1-1; a possible D gene is TRBD1 (5 bases). V lost 3 bases to trimming and J lost 2 bases, with 19 bases between them. The germline gives CDR1 MDHEN, CDR2 SYDVKM. The CDR3 length is 17 residues. In DNA, the CDR3 is TGTGCCAGCAGTTTCTCACTTCTCCGACAGACAAACACTGAAGCTTTCTTT. Encoded protein: CASSFSLLRQTNTEAFF.

In its sample, this clonotype was seen a few times. V usage is TRBV7-2 and J usage is TRBJ2-5; 7 nucleotides agree with TRBD1. Trimming removed 5 bases from V and 8 bases from J; junction bases left unmatched: 11. Germline CDR1 and CDR2: SGHTA and FQGNSA. CDR3 length: 14 residues. CDR3 residues: CASSDYRGSGTQYF. The CDR3 DNA reads as TGTGCCAGCAGCGACTACAGGGGATCGGGCACCCAGTACTTC.

This clonotype was counted ten times or more. This chain uses TRBV7-9 with TRBJ1-1, with D possibly TRBD1 on 6 matching bases. With 1 base removed from V and 5 bases from J, the gap between germline ends came to 11 bases. Germline V gives CDR1 SEHNR, CDR2 FQNEAQ (reference sequence). This CDR3 has 14 amino acids. The CDR3 sequence is CASSLEGVGTEAFF. The CDR3 coding sequence is TGTGCCAGCAGCTTAGAGGGGGTTGGGACTGAAGCTTTCTTT. Complete variable domain (other parts from reference TRBV7-9 and TRBJ1-1): DTGVSQNPRHKITKRGQNVTFRCDPISEHNRLYWYRQTLGQGPEFLTYFQNEAQLEKSRLLSDRFSAERPKGSFSTLEIQRTEQGDSAMYLCASSLEGVGTEAFFGQGTRLTVV.

The chain combines TRBV7-2 with TRBJ2-3; 11 bases fit TRBD2. Looked up from germline, CDR1 is SGHTA and CDR2 is FQGNSA. The V gene end was trimmed by 1 base and the J gene end by 2 bases; junction bases not matched to a gene: 2. The CDR3 is made up of 16 amino acids. The CDR3 nucleotides are TGTGCCAGCAGCTTAGGGACTAGCGGGCACACAGATACGCAGTATTTT. It codes for CASSLGTSGHTDTQYF.

The rearrangement links TRBV29-1 to TRBJ2-5, with D perhaps TRBD1 (5 bases). The CDR3 loop spans 14 amino acids. Trimming took 4 bases from V and 4 from J, leaving 16 bases between them. CDR1 is SQVTM, CDR2 ANQGSEA, per germline. The CDR3 DNA reads as TGCAGCGTTGCACAGGATAGAAGGGCAGAGACCCAGTACTTC. It yields the protein CSVAQDRRAETQYF.

This clonotype has only a few counts. J is TRBJ2-7 and V is TRBV29-1; D is uncertain. The CDR3 length is 13 residues. Germline CDR1 SQVTM, CDR2 ANQGSEA. The V end was cut by 3 bases, the J end by 5 bases, with 14 bases between. As DNA, the CDR3 is TGCAGCGTTGATGGGTCCGGGCCTCACGAGCAGTACTTC. It translates to CSVDGSGPHEQYF.

Many counts were recorded for this clonotype. This chain connects TRBV5-6 to TRBJ1-1; D gene uncertain. CDR1 and CDR2 (germline): SGHDT, YYEEEE. Trimming shortened V by 2 bases and J by 5 bases, and 13 bases separated the two germline ends. This CDR3 has 14 residues. The CDR3 is CASSFGPTETEAFF. CDR3 in DNA: TGTGCCAGCAGCTTTGGGCCCACAGAGACTGAAGCTTTCTTT. Complete variable domain (other parts from reference TRBV5-6 and TRBJ1-1): DAGVTQSPTHLIKTRGQQVTLRCSPKSGHDTVSWYQQALGQGPQFIFQYYEEEERQRGNFPDRFSGHQFPNYSSELNVNALLLGDSALYLCASSFGPTETEAFFGQGTRLTVV.

This clonotype came up a few times. The chain links TRBV20-1 to TRBJ2-3; 9 nucleotides line up with TRBD2. Per germline, CDR1 DFQATT and CDR2 SNEGSKA (reference sequence). The V and J ends lost 0 bases and 4 bases, in that order; junction bases with no gene match: 11. The length of the CDR3 is 17 residues. CDR3 sequence (DNA): TGCAGTGCTAGAGATTTCGAGCGGGGGGCAGGCGCAGATACGCAGTATTTT. Protein: CSARDFERGAGADTQYF.